This T cell receptor (beta chain) was identified during a study of chemoradiotherapy in HPV16-positive cancers. Study results and limitations: HPV-responsive T-cell expansion during chemoradiotherapy was linked to improved recurrence-free survival in HPV16-positive patients. Candidate HPV-specific clones and E7-related TCR motifs grew in tumor during treatment.

Assay: immunoSEQ multiplex PCR; the TCRdb copy retains only in-frame clones and omits some. The table has 3,000 to 5,000 clones, roughly 85% seen once. Concerning this clone: The antigen remains undetermined.

CDR1 and CDR2 from the germline V gene are LGHNA and YSLEER. Trimming stripped 3 bases from V and 6 bases from J, with 12 bases between. The CDR3 is 13 amino acids. The specimen comprised tumor tissue, sampled from a patient who underwent chemoradiotherapy. The receptor comes from a human donor with HPV-associated anogenital cancer. V is TRBV4-3 and J is TRBJ2-7, with D possibly TRBD1 on 6 matching bases. DNA for the CDR3: TGCGCCAGCAGCCACTATACAGGGAGCGAGCAGTACTTC. It yields the protein CASSHYTGSEQYF.